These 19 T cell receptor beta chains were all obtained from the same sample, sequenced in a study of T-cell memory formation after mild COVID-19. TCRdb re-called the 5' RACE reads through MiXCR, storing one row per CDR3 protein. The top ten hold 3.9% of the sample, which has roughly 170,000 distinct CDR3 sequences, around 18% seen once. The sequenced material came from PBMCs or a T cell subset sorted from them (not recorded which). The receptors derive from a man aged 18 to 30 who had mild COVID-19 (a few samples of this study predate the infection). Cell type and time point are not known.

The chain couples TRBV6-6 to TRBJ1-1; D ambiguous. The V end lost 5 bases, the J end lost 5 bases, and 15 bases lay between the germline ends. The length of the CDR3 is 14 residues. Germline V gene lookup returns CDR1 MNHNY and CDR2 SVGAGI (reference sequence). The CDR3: CASSPLTIGTEAFF. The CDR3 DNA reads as TGTGCCAGCAGTCCCCTTACGATCGGAACTGAAGCTTTCTTT.

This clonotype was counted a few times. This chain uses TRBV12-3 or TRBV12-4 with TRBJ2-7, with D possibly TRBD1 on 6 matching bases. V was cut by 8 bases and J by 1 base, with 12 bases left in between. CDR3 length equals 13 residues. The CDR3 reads CASSGGQSYEQYV. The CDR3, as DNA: TGTGCCAGCTCTGGTGGACAGTCCTACGAGCAGTACGTC.

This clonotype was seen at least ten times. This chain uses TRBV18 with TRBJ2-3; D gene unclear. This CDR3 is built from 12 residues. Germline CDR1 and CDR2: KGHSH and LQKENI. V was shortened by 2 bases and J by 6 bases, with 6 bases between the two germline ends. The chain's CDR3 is CASSPDGDTQYF. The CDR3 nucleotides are TGTGCCAGCTCACCAGACGGGGATACGCAGTATTTT.

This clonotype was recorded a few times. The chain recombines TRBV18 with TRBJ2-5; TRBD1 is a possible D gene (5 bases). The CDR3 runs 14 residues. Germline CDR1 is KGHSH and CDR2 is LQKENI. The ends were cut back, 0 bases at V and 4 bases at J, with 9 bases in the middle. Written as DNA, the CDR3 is TGTGCCAGCTCACCACCGGCAGGGCCAGAGACCCAGTACTTC. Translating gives CASSPPAGPETQYF.

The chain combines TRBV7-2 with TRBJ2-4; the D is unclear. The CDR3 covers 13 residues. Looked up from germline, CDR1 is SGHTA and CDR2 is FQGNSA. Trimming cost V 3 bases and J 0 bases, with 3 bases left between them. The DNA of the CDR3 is TGTGCCAGCAGCTTCGAAGCCAAAAACATTCAGTACTTC. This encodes CASSFEAKNIQYF.

The CDR3 region has the DNA TGTGCCAGCAGTGACTACAGAGGTAGACAGTTCTTC. Translated: CASSDYRGRQFF. This chain joins TRBV28 and TRBJ2-1, with D perhaps TRBD2 (5 bases). The CDR3 covers 12 residues. V was trimmed by 5 bases and J by 13 bases, leaving 15 bases between them. CDR1 and CDR2 from the germline V gene are MDHEN and SYDVKM.

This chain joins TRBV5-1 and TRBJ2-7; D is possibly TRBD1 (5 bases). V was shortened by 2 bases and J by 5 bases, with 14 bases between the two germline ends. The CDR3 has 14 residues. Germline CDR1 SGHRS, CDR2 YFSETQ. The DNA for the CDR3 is TGCGCCAGCAGCTTTTTCAGGGAAGCGAACGAGCAGTACTTC. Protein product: CASSFFREANEQYF.

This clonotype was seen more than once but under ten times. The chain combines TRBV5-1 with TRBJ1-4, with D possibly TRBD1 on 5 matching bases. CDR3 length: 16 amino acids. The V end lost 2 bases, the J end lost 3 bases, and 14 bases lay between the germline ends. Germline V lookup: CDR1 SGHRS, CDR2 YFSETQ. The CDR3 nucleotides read TGCGCCAGCAGCTTACTCCCGGGAGGGGCTAATGAAAAACTGTTTTTT. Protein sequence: CASSLLPGGANEKLFF. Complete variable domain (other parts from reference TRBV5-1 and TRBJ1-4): KAGVTQTPRYLIKTRGQQVTLSCSPISGHRSVSWYQQTPGQGLQFLFEYFSETQRNKGNFPGRFSGRQFSNSRSEMNVSTLELGDSALYLCASSLLPGGANEKLFFGSGTQLSVL.

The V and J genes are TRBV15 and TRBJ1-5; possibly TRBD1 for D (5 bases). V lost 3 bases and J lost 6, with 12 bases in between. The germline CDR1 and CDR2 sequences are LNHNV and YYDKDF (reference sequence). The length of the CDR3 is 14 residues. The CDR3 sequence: CATSRGQGSQPQHF. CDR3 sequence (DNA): TGTGCCACCAGCAGGGGCCAGGGTAGTCAGCCCCAGCATTTT.

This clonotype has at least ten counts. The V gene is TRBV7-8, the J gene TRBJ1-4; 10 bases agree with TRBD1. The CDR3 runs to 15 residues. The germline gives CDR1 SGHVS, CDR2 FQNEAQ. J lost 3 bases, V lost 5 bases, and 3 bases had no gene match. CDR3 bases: TGTGCCAGCAGCCGACAGGGGGCGGCTAATGAAAAACTGTTTTTT. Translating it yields CASSRQGAANEKLFF.

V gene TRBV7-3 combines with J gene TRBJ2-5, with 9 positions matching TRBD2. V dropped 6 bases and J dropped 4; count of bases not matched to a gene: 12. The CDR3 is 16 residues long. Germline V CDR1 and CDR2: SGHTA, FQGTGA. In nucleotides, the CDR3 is TGTGCCAGCAGTAGCGGGACTAGCCACGTGGGAGAGACCCAGTACTTC. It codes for CASSSGTSHVGETQYF.

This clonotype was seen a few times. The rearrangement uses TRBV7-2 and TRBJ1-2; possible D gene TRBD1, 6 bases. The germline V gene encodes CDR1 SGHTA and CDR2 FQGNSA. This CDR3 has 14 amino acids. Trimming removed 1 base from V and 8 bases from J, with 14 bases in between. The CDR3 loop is CASSLVDSGGGYTF. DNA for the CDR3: TGTGCCAGCAGCTTAGTGGACAGCGGGGGGGGCTACACCTTC.

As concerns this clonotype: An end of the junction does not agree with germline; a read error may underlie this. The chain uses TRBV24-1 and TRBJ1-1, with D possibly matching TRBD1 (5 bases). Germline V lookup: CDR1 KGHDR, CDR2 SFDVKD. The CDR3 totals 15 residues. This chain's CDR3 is CATSDSAGGNTEVFF. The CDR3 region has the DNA TGTGCCACCAGTGATTCTGCCGGGGGGAACACTGAAGTTTTCTTT.

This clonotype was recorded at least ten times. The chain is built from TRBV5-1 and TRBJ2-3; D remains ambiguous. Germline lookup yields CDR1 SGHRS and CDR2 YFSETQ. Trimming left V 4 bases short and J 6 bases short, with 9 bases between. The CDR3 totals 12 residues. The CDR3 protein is CASSPRTDTQYF. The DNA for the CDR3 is TGCGCCAGCAGCCCACGGACGGATACGCAGTATTTT.

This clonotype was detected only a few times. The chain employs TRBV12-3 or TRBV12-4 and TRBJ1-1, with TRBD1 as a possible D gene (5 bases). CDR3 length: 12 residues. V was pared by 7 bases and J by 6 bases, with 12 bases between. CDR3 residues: CASIRGVAEAFF. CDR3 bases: TGTGCCAGCATAAGAGGGGTCGCTGAAGCTTTCTTT.

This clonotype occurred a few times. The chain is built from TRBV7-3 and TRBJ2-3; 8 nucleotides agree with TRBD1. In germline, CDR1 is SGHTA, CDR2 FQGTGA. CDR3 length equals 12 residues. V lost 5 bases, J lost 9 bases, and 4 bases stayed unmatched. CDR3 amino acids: CASSPRQGTQYF. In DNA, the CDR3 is TGTGCCAGCAGCCCCCGACAGGGGACGCAGTATTTT.

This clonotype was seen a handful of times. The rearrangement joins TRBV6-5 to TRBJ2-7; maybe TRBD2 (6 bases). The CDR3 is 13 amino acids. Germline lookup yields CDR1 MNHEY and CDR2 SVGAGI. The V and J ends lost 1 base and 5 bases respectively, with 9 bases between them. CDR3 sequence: CASSYWRGHEQYF. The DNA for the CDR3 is TGTGCCAGCAGTTACTGGCGGGGCCACGAGCAGTACTTC.

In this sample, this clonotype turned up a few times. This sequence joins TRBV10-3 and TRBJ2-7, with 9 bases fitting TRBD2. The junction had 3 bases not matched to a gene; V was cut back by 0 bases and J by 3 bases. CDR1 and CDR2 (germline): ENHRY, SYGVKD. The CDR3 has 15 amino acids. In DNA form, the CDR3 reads TGTGCCATCAGTGAGTCGTTTAGCGGGGGCTACGAGCAGTACTTC. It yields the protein CAISESFSGGYEQYF.

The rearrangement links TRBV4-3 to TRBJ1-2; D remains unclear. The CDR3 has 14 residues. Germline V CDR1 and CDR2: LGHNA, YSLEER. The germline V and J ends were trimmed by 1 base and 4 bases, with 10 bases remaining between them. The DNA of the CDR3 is TGCGCCAGCAGCCAAGGGGCGACTACCTATGGCTACACCTTC. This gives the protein CASSQGATTYGYTF.